This TCR beta chain was profiled in a study of cytotoxic CD8 clonotypes in ibrutinib-treated CLL. Using immunoSEQ multiplex PCR, the repertoire was profiled, and TCRdb retains in-frame clones only, with some absent. The data contain 55,000 to 80,000 clones, 75% to 95% of them singletons. Genomic DNA in a quantity of about 2.1 micrograms was derived from cryopreserved PBMCs for TCR beta libraries. The sequences come from PBMCs, collected after 12 months of ibrutinib treatment. The source is a human donor with chronic lymphocytic leukemia.

The CDR3 sequence is CASGEVVGNTGELFF. The CDR3 DNA reads as TGTGCCAGCGGAGAAGTGGTTGGTAACACCGGGGAGCTGTTTTTT. The chain has TRBV9 and TRBJ2-2; D gene unclear. Germline values: CDR1 SGDLS, CDR2 YYNGEE. Trimming took off 7 bases at V and 2 bases at J, with 15 bases between the two ends. This CDR3 contains 15 residues.